This TCR beta chain was captured by sequencing in a study of cytomegalovirus exposure and HLA in healthy donors. The CDR3 is 15 amino acids. Germline CDR1 and CDR2: LNHDA and SQIVND (reference sequence). J was trimmed by 3 bases and V by 3 bases; bases with no gene match: 4. A multiplex PCR was run with 60 Vbeta primers and 13 Jbeta primers. Sequencing used immunoSEQ multiplex PCR; TCRdb keeps in-frame clones, though not all of them. The top ten clones hold 1.5% to 2% of a sample with approximately 150,000 clones, over 60% of them seen once. Material: PBMCs. The sequence was obtained from a young woman in good health and CMV-seronegative. This sequence joins TRBV19 and TRBJ2-1; TRBD2 matches 8 bases. The CDR3 protein is CASSMSGRGYNEQFF. As DNA, the CDR3 is TGTGCCAGTAGTATGAGCGGGAGAGGCTACAATGAGCAGTTCTTC.